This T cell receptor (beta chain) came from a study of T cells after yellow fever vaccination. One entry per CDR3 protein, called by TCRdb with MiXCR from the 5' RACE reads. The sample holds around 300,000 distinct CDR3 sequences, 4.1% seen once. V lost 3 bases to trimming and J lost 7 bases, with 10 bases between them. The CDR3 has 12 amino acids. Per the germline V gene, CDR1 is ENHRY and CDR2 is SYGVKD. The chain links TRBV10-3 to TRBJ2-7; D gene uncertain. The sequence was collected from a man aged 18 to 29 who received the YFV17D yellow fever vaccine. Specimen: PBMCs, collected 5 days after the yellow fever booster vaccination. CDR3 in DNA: TGTGCCATCAGTGATATGGCCTCGGAGCAGTACGTC. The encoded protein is CAISDMASEQYV.